These 20 T cell receptor beta chains came from one sample sequenced in a study of T cells in localized non-small cell lung cancer. Measured with immunoSEQ multiplex PCR; TCRdb has only the in-frame clones, and not every one. The sample holds roughly 86,000 clones; about four fifths are singletons and the top ten take about 2.7%. Sequenced here: peripheral blood, sampled before any cancer treatment. Receptors originate from a man between 40 and 70 years old with stage I lung adenocarcinoma.

CDR3 sequence (DNA): TGTGCCAGCAGGAGGCTGGTGGGGGAAAAACTGTTTTTT. This encodes CASRRLVGEKLFF. The chain joins TRBV7-9 to TRBJ1-4; D gene ambiguous. The V end lost 6 bases, the J end lost 8 bases, and 13 bases lay between the germline ends. The CDR3 is 13 amino acids. Germline loops: CDR1 SEHNR, CDR2 FQNEAQ (reference sequence).

The gene calls are TRBV27 and TRBJ2-1; D could derive from TRBD1 or TRBD2 (6 bases each). Trimming left V 0 bases short and J 4 bases short, with 10 bases between. The CDR3 totals 15 residues. Looked up from germline, CDR1 is MNHEY and CDR2 is SMNVEV (reference sequence). The CDR3 is CASSLSGGQYNEQFF. The CDR3 DNA reads TGTGCCAGCAGTTTATCCGGGGGACAATACAATGAGCAGTTCTTC.

This sequence joins TRBV10-3 and TRBJ2-5; 9 bases map to TRBD2. Germline V gives CDR1 ENHRY, CDR2 SYGVKD. V lost 4 bases, J lost 4 bases, and 1 base stayed unmatched. CDR3 size: 13 residues. In nucleotides, the CDR3 is TGTGCCATCAGTGGGACTAGCGTAGAGACCCAGTACTTC. Translation: CAISGTSVETQYF.

This chain connects TRBV27 to TRBJ2-7; 8 bases line up with TRBD1. From germline, CDR1 is MNHEY and CDR2 SMNVEV (reference sequence). CDR3 size: 15 residues. V trimming: 5 bases; J trimming: 0 bases; junction bases outside the gene matches: 6. CDR3 residues: CASSARTGSSYEQYF. CDR3 sequence (DNA): TGTGCCAGCAGTGCCAGGACAGGGAGCTCCTACGAGCAGTACTTC.

The chain combines TRBV6-1 with TRBJ2-5, with D unclear. V lost 6 bases to trimming and J lost 2 bases, with 16 bases between them. The germline gives CDR1 MNHNS, CDR2 SASEGT. The CDR3 is made up of 15 amino acids. The CDR3 sequence is CASSLDPDPQETQYF. In DNA form, the CDR3 reads TGTGCCAGCAGCTTAGACCCGGACCCGCAAGAGACCCAGTACTTC.

This chain connects TRBV27 to TRBJ2-1; D may be TRBD1 or TRBD2 (5 bases each). Germline V gene lookup returns CDR1 MNHEY and CDR2 SMNVEV (reference sequence). The V end lost 3 bases, the J end lost 3 bases, and 9 bases lay between the germline ends. The CDR3 is 14 amino acids. The CDR3 loop is CASSLEDNYNEQFF. CDR3 sequence (DNA): TGTGCCAGCAGTTTGGAGGACAACTACAATGAGCAGTTCTTC.

V and J are TRBV30 and TRBJ1-2; no definite D call. The CDR3 length is 12 residues. Germline CDR1 is GTSNPN and CDR2 is SVGIG (reference sequence). Trimming stripped 1 base from V and 8 bases from J, with 11 bases between. The CDR3 DNA reads as TGTGCCTGGAGTGAAACAGTCGGAGGCTACACCTTC. Translating it yields CAWSETVGGYTF.

The chain carries TRBV7-8 and TRBJ1-4, with D possibly TRBD1 on 6 matching bases. Looked up from germline, CDR1 is SGHVS and CDR2 is FQNEAQ. The V gene lost 3 bases and the J gene lost 8 bases, with 13 bases spanning the gap. The CDR3 length is 14 residues. The DNA for the CDR3 is TGTGCCAGCAGCTTTAGGACAGAAAGCGAAAAACTGTTTTTT. It codes for CASSFRTESEKLFF. Variable domain in full (rest from reference TRBV7-8 and TRBJ1-4): GAGVSQSPRYKVAKRGQDVALRCDPISGHVSLFWYQQALGQGPEFLTYFQNEAQLDKSGLPSDRFFAERPEGSVSTLKIQRTQQEDSAVYLCASSFRTESEKLFFGSGTQLSVL.

The V and J genes are TRBV5-1 and TRBJ1-2, with D possibly TRBD1 on 6 matching bases. Germline CDR1 reads SGHRS; CDR2 reads YFSETQ. This CDR3 contains 13 residues. Between the trimmed V and J ends, which lost 2 bases and 6 bases, there was a span of 11 bases. In DNA, the CDR3 is TGCGCCAGCAGCTTCACCCAGGGGAATGGCTACACCTTC. It yields the protein CASSFTQGNGYTF.

Turning to this clone: Other DNA sequences in the sample encode the same CDR3. V usage is TRBV6-5 and J usage is TRBJ1-5, with TRBD1 matching 7 bases. The germline gives CDR1 MNHEY, CDR2 SVGAGI. Trimming cost V 2 bases and J 4 bases; bases outside gene matches: 5. CDR3 length equals 15 residues. The DNA of the CDR3 is TGTGCCAGCAGTTACAGGGGGCCGGGGAATCAGCCCCAGCATTTT. It codes for CASSYRGPGNQPQHF.

This rearrangement joins TRBV6-5 to TRBJ1-1; D perhaps matches TRBD1 (5 bases). The germline gives CDR1 MNHEY, CDR2 SVGAGI. Trimming left V 5 bases short and J 7 bases short, with 17 bases between. The CDR3 length is 14 residues. Written as DNA, the CDR3 is TGTGCCAGCAGTCTGGGTTTAGGGACGGATGAAGCTTTCTTT. Protein product: CASSLGLGTDEAFF.

This sequence joins TRBV13 and TRBJ2-7, with D unresolved. V lost 1 base and J 6 bases, leaving 4 bases between the germline ends. Germline lookup yields CDR1 PRHDT and CDR2 FYEKMQ (reference sequence). The CDR3 runs to 11 residues. CDR3 sequence: CASSLVGEQYF. The CDR3 nucleotides read TGTGCCAGCAGCTTAGTGGGCGAGCAGTACTTC.

This rearrangement joins TRBV5-5 to TRBJ1-4; D is perhaps TRBD1 (5 bases). V shed 0 bases and J shed 7 bases, with 10 bases lying between them. The CDR3 totals 14 residues. Germline V gene sequence: CDR1 SGHKS, CDR2 YYEKEE (reference sequence). This CDR3 reads CASSLGTQVEKLFF. The CDR3 DNA sequence: TGTGCCAGCAGCTTGGGGACACAGGTTGAAAAACTGTTTTTT.

The rearrangement links TRBV5-1 to TRBJ2-5, with a possible D match to TRBD1 (6 bases). CDR1 and CDR2 from the germline V gene are SGHRS and YFSETQ. Trimming pared 4 bases from V and 5 bases from J, leaving 15 bases between. The CDR3 spans 14 residues. CDR3 loop: CASSNNRVQETQYF. In nucleotides, the CDR3 is TGCGCCAGCAGCAATAACAGGGTGCAGGAGACCCAGTACTTC.

The chain combines TRBV27 with TRBJ2-1, with 11 bases that match TRBD1. CDR3 length equals 15 residues. J gave up 3 bases and V 7 bases, and 5 bases lay outside the gene matches. Germline assignment: CDR1 MNHEY and CDR2 SMNVEV (reference sequence). The DNA for the CDR3 is TGTGCCAGCACGGAGGGGACAGGGGGCTACAATGAGCAGTTCTTC. Its protein product is CASTEGTGGYNEQFF.

This rearrangement joins TRBV7-2 to TRBJ1-4; the D is unclear. V was clipped by 3 bases and J by 8 bases, with 13 bases between them. The CDR3 is made up of 14 amino acids. Germline V gene data show CDR1 as SGHTA and CDR2 as FQGNSA. The CDR3, as DNA: TGTGCCAGCAGCTTTGGCCCCTCTGGCGAAAAACTGTTTTTT. Its translation is CASSFGPSGEKLFF.

This chain connects TRBV7-8 to TRBJ1-1; D remains ambiguous. Germline V gene data show CDR1 as SGHVS and CDR2 as FQNEAQ. CDR3 size: 15 residues. Deletions cut 5 bases from V and 1 base from J, with 14 bases between. CDR3 sequence reads: CASSPRWNQNTEAFF. The CDR3 region has the DNA TGTGCCAGCAGCCCCCGGTGGAACCAGAACACTGAAGCTTTCTTT.

This sequence joins TRBV23-1 and TRBJ2-5; D unresolved. TRBV23-1 is treated as an ORF (open reading frame) with a function not yet certain. The CDR3 extends over 14 amino acids. Deletions cut 0 bases from V and 5 bases from J, with 10 bases between. The CDR3 nucleotides read TGCGCCAGCAGTCAATCACGGTCGGCGGAGACCCAGTACTTC. Amino acids: CASSQSRSAETQYF.

The chain has TRBV2 and TRBJ2-2; a possible D gene is TRBD2 (6 bases). Germline CDR1 reads SNHLY; CDR2 reads FYNNEI. The CDR3 has 16 residues. V was cut by 6 bases and J by 3 bases, with 17 bases left in between. The CDR3 loop reads CASRPGLLRYTGELFF. CDR3 DNA sequence: TGTGCCAGCAGACCGGGACTTCTCCGGTACACCGGGGAGCTGTTTTTT.

The CDR3 sequence: CASSLDGTGEADTQYF. The CDR3 DNA is TGTGCCAGCAGCTTAGATGGGACAGGGGAGGCAGATACGCAGTATTTT. The chain has TRBV7-9 and TRBJ2-3; TRBD1 matches at 10 bases. Germline V gene sequence: CDR1 SEHNR, CDR2 FQNEAQ (reference sequence). V was pared by 1 base and J by 4 bases, with 5 bases of the junction left unmatched. This CDR3 has 16 amino acids.